Within the sample, the clone carrying this T cell receptor beta chain is medium-sized. Its antigen is still unknown. The V and J ends lost 4 bases and 0 bases respectively, with 7 bases between them. Germline-derived CDR1 and CDR2 are SGHDT and YYEEEE. This CDR3 is 13 amino acids long. Only in-frame clones appear in the TCRdb table, and some are missing; sequencing was by immunoSEQ multiplex PCR. The data hold more than 7,000 clones, with approximately 70% observed a single time. The record originates from a study of OX40 agonist ivuxolimab in advanced cancers. Points from the study as a whole: It was not determined which antigens were specifically recognized by the peripheral T cells that had undergone clonal expansion.

This receptor was taken from an adult with an advanced solid tumor such as melanoma, head and neck, liver or kidney cancer. The chain couples TRBV5-6 to TRBJ1-1; D gene unclear. The sequencing used CD4+ or CD8+ T cells sorted from blood, collected in a trial of the OX40 agonist ivuxolimab. CDR3 loop: CASSHDLNTEAFF. The CDR3 DNA reads TGTGCCAGCAGCCACGATCTGAACACTGAAGCTTTCTTT.